The subject of this entry is one T cell receptor beta chain. Its antigen is still unknown. Qualities for individual bases were not recorded, and no much larger clone is one base off. The sample belongs to a study of T-cell memory formation after mild COVID-19 (dated by TCRdb to the early 2020s). As for the study more broadly: Most TCR sequence clusters were specific to one of the two donors. Longitudinal TCRalpha and TCRbeta repertoire sequencing tracked T-cell clones expanding and contracting after mild COVID-19 in two donors. The cohort comprised two young, previously healthy adult volunteers, one female and one male. Summary of the overall study and its limitations: Some responding clones were found in pre-infection memory, which suggests that pre-existing cross-reactive memory T cells took part in the SARS-CoV-2 response. The study included only a couple of mild cases, and larger cohorts that include severe cases with pre-infection samples were judged to be necessary. From day 15 to 85, contracting clones showed balanced CD4/CD8 phenotypes, whereas a second wave of clones that expanded from day 15 to 37 leaned towards CD4+. SARS-CoV-2 specificity was not confirmed for the second-wave clones peaking on day 37. Contracting CD4+ clones were located mainly in the CM and EM memory subsets, whereas CD8+ clones were found to be enriched in EMRA.

Ficoll-Paque density gradient centrifugation was used to isolate PBMCs. The instrument was an Illumina NovaSeq 6000. cDNA libraries for TCRalpha and TCRbeta were prepared by 5'RACE using constant-segment primers, with sample barcodes and unique molecular identifiers added. Trizol reagent was used to extract RNA from every sample. Amplification of the libraries took two PCR steps, and the second step added a second sample barcode plus Illumina TruSeq adapters. The libraries were sequenced on an Illumina NovaSeq using 2 x 150 bp paired-end reads. The original pipeline was this. With migec v1.2.7, reads were demultiplexed and then collapsed into UMI-guided consensus sequences. Using mixcr v2.1.11, the UMI consensuses were aligned to TRA and TRB V and J templates and assembled into clonotypes. A clonotype was counted as expanded or contracted only when both edgeR and NoisET called the clonotype significant, with the noise models trained on biological replicates. For edgeR calls, the thresholds were a false discovery rate-adjusted p below 0.01 and a log2 fold-change of 1. As an exploratory analysis of dynamics, max-normalized trajectories of the 1000 most abundant clonotypes were examined by PCA with hierarchical clustering. Separately sequenced CD4+ and CD8+ repertoires were used to assign a CD4 or CD8 phenotype to each responding clone. The public reads were quality trimmed at Q25 with fastp and then assembled into clones with MiXCR by TCRdb, keeping productive beta chains. Identical CDR3 protein sequences are pooled into one entry, listed with their most common genes and DNA. TCRdb assigned the V and J calls; the authors' analysis was not used. This sample comprises approximately 410,000 distinct CDR3 sequences, around 22% of them detected only once. Less than 15% of the sample is taken by the ten largest.

V is clipped by 3 bases and J by 9 bases, and the sequence between their germline boundaries is 15 bases long. The CDR3, cysteine through phenylalanine, is 13 amino acids long. Left in the record is the CDR3 DNA by itself, 39 bases read in frame from the first base. CDR1 and CDR2 (ENHRY, SYGVKD) derive from the germline V gene. Input material: PBMCs or a T cell subset sorted from them (not recorded which). In this chain, TRBV10-3 is recombined with TRBJ2-7; perhaps TRBD1 is the D gene, with 6 bases matching. This receptor was taken from an adult woman who had mild COVID-19 (a few samples of this study predate the infection). The sample titles of this study are shuffled in the database, so cell type and time point are left out; the donor was told from shared clones. For the CDR3, the sequence is CAISDSTGQLQYF. The nucleotide sequence is TGTGCCATCAGTGACTCCACTGGACAGTTGCAGTACTTC.